These 5 T cell receptor beta chains share one sample of origin, sequenced in a study of blood T cell repertoires in COVID-19. TCRdb's copy holds only in-frame clones and misses some; the assay was immunoSEQ multiplex PCR. The sample includes around 250,000 clones, roughly 89% of them seen just once. The sample was PBMCs or T cells enriched from blood (not recorded which). The receptors were sampled from a woman under 40 who had recovered from COVID-19.

The chain employs TRBV9 and TRBJ1-5; D may be TRBD1 (6 bases). The germline CDR1 and CDR2 sequences are SGDLS and YYNGEE. This CDR3 has 15 residues. V lost 4 bases and J lost 4, with 15 bases in between. The CDR3 coding sequence is TGTGCCAGCAGCCCATCGGGACACATAAATCAGCCCCAGCATTTT. The encoded protein is CASSPSGHINQPQHF.

The chain carries TRBV27 and TRBJ2-7; 8 positions match TRBD1. Germline V CDR1 and CDR2: MNHEY, SMNVEV (reference sequence). V shed 5 bases and J 6 bases; nucleotides not matched to a gene: 9. CDR3 size: 14 residues. The DNA of the CDR3 is TGTGCCAGCAGTACCCTGACAGGGGATCGCGAGCAGTACTTC. Its protein product is CASSTLTGDREQYF.

The chain is built from TRBV10-3 and TRBJ1-2; 7 positions match TRBD1. Germline V CDR1 and CDR2: ENHRY, SYGVKD. V shed 6 bases, J shed 3 bases, and the junction held 7 bases outside the gene matches. This CDR3 spans 14 amino acids. CDR3 sequence reads: CAIRRTGTDYGYTF. The DNA of the CDR3 is TGTGCCATCAGAAGGACAGGTACCGACTATGGCTACACCTTC.

This chain uses TRBV4-1 with TRBJ1-2; D unclear. V gave up 0 bases and J gave up 4 bases, with 12 bases separating them. There are 15 residues in the CDR3. Germline V CDR1 and CDR2: MGHRA, YSYEKL. CDR3 nucleotide sequence: TGCGCCAGCAGCCAAGAGCAGGTAATTTCCTATGGCTACACCTTC. Protein: CASSQEQVISYGYTF.

The CDR3 region is CASSASWGGEKLFF. CDR3 bases: TGTGCCAGCAGTGCGTCCTGGGGGGGCGAAAAACTGTTTTTT. This sequence joins TRBV6-1 and TRBJ1-4; perhaps TRBD1 as D (6 bases). CDR3 length equals 14 residues. Germline V gene data show CDR1 as MNHNS and CDR2 as SASEGT. Trimming shortened V by 4 bases and J by 8 bases, and 14 bases separated the two germline ends.